One and the same sample provided the 9 T cell receptor beta chains below, sequenced in a study of blood T cell repertoires in COVID-19. Measured with immunoSEQ multiplex PCR; TCRdb has only the in-frame clones, and not every one. This table holds about 200,000 clones, about 88% found once. Specimen: peripheral blood. The receptors shown here come from a man aged 45-60 years with COVID-19, enrolled during active disease.

The genes are TRBV29-1 and TRBJ2-2; 9 bases are shared with TRBD1. The CDR3 length is 18 residues. Germline V gives CDR1 SQVTM, CDR2 ANQGSEA. With 4 bases clipped from V and 4 bases from J, the junction kept 16 bases outside the gene matches. Written as DNA, the CDR3 is TGCAGCGTTGGCAGAAGGTCCAGGGGACAGGGCTCCACCGGGGAGCTGTTTTTT. It translates to CSVGRRSRGQGSTGELFF.

The genes are TRBV6-5 and TRBJ1-2; TRBD1 matches 10 bases. The ends lost 3 bases at V and 7 bases at J; junction bases unmatched: 8. Germline assignment: CDR1 MNHEY and CDR2 SVGAGI. The CDR3 has 15 residues. CDR3 amino acids: CASSYSTGGKAGYTF. The CDR3 bases are TGTGCCAGCAGTTATTCGACAGGGGGCAAAGCTGGCTACACCTTC.

The chain is built from TRBV4-3 and TRBJ1-1; TRBD1 is a possible D gene (6 bases). CDR3 length equals 16 residues. Per the germline V gene, CDR1 is LGHNA and CDR2 is YSLEER. V lost 4 bases to trimming and J lost 0 bases, with 15 bases between them. CDR3 loop: CASSPTTGSLNTEAFF. Here the CDR3 DNA reads TGCGCCAGCAGCCCAACGACAGGCTCATTGAACACTGAAGCTTTCTTT.

This clone has more than one count but fewer than ten. DNA for the CDR3: TGTGCCTGGAGTGCACAGCCCTACGAGCAGTACTTC. Its translation is CAWSAQPYEQYF. The chain employs TRBV30 and TRBJ2-7; D unresolved. The germline V gene has CDR1 GTSNPN and CDR2 SVGIG (reference sequence). The CDR3 is made up of 12 amino acids. V was pared by 1 base and J by 2 bases, with 6 bases between.

The rearrangement links TRBV15 to TRBJ2-2; 7 bases map to TRBD1. This CDR3 spans 15 amino acids. The trim removed 3 bases at V and 5 bases at J, leaving 6 bases unmatched. Germline V gene lookup returns CDR1 LNHNV and CDR2 YYDKDF (reference sequence). The CDR3 DNA sequence: TGTGCCACCAGCAGCCCGGGACAGCGTACCGGGGAGCTGTTTTTT. Protein product: CATSSPGQRTGELFF.

The CDR3, as DNA: TGCAGTGCTAGTGGTAGGGAGCCCTACGAGCAGTACTTC. It is translated as CSASGREPYEQYF. The chain couples TRBV20-1 to TRBJ2-7; possibly TRBD2 for D (5 bases). Germline CDR1 DFQATT, CDR2 SNEGSKA (reference sequence). The length of the CDR3 is 13 residues. The germline V and J ends were trimmed by 3 bases and 2 bases, with 11 bases remaining between them.

The V and J genes are TRBV6-5 and TRBJ2-7; 8 nucleotides agree with TRBD1. The CDR3 is 13 residues long. The J segment lost 4 bases and the V segment lost 3 bases, leaving 2 bases of the junction unmatched. Germline lookup yields CDR1 MNHEY and CDR2 SVGAGI. The CDR3 nucleotides read TGTGCCAGCAGTTATGACAGGGGTTACGAGCAGTACTTC. Translated: CASSYDRGYEQYF.

The sample holds one count of this clone. The chain has TRBV4-3 and TRBJ1-2, with a possible D match to TRBD1 (5 bases). Trimming left V 0 bases short and J 5 bases short, with 13 bases between. The CDR3 loop spans 15 amino acids. Per germline, CDR1 LGHNA and CDR2 YSLEER. The DNA for the CDR3 is TGCGCCAGCAGCCAAGAAACATTGGGGGGGTATGGCTACACCTTC. Amino acids: CASSQETLGGYGYTF.

V gene TRBV7-2 combines with J gene TRBJ1-6, with TRBD1 matching 7 bases. Germline trimming cut 1 base from V and 14 bases from J; bases unmatched to any gene: 14. This CDR3 contains 16 residues. The V gene's germline CDR1 is SGHTA and CDR2 FQGNSA. The CDR3 is CASSLGSSGTVQSLHF. CDR3 sequence (DNA): TGTGCCAGCAGCTTAGGGTCTAGCGGGACAGTGCAATCCCTCCACTTT.